This TCR beta chain was documented in a study of cytomegalovirus exposure and HLA in healthy donors (dated by TCRdb to the late 2010s). In the study overall: An earlier analysis of several hundred of the donors reported about 250 Gb of sequence data and 100 million to 140 million unique TCR beta sequences from 150 million to 200 million T cells. Approximately 300 gigabases of sequencing data and tens of millions of unique TCR sequences were included in an early release covering roughly 600 HLA-typed donors. Of the roughly 400 genotyped donors, about 84% fell in the genetic ancestry cluster associated with self-reported Caucasian donors. The study was designed to test whether signatures of past pathogen exposure could be identified by cataloging public T cell receptors. The study used immunosequencing to profile the T cell repertoires of under 700 subjects and linked those repertoires to cytomegalovirus serostatus. Besides the first cohort of roughly 700 subjects, a separate validation cohort made up of around 120 different subjects was used. To predict cytomegalovirus infection status, the study brought together high-throughput TCR immunosequencing, statistical association of individual TCRs with disease status, and machine learning. To study patterns of TCR occurrence, a later analysis re-analyzed previously published TCR beta repertoires from under 750 donors and added high-resolution HLA genotyping. Rather than using new phenotypic data, the later analysis identified candidate immune exposures from TCR beta sequences and from how often those sequences occurred across donors. In an earlier analysis of 587 of the donors, high-throughput TCR beta sequencing was used to judge whether each TCR beta V gene segment behaved as functional or pseudogenic. Donor age, sex, ethnicity and CMV serostatus were collected together with the repertoire data. Genome-wide SNP genotypes for about three fifths of the 666 donors were used in a later genetic analysis, which treated that subset as a discovery cohort. All discovery cohort repertoires had been generated on a single sequencing platform. Both class I and class II loci were covered by HLA typing, at four-digit resolution. The number of donors typed differed by locus, with roughly 629-640 for A, B, C, DRB1 and DQB1, 522 for DQA1, approximately 580 for DPA1, and under 490 for DPB1. Roughly 5 DR-DQ haplotypes were handled as single units for association and clustering, since linkage in the cohort was strong. Across around 400 genotyped donors of the cohort, an average of about 200,000 unique TCR beta nucleotide sequences per donor were sequenced, and approximately 19% of those sequences were non-productive. On the study overall, not on this receptor specifically: In vitro tests confirmed that a few of the cytomegalovirus-associated TCR beta chains recognize cytomegalovirus antigens. In a later analysis, TCR association rates were found to vary across HLA loci, with the most associated TCRs seen for DRB1 alleles and the fewest for HLA-C alleles. Only TCR beta chains were sequenced in this cohort, and the absence of alpha or paired-chain data limited detectable features. A later genetic analysis reported fewer N-insertions in productive TCRs among donors in an Asian-associated ancestry cluster than the approximately 670-donor mean. A later analysis associated 15,000 or so TCR beta sequences with specific HLA alleles at a false discovery rate of 0.05. Most CMV-associated TCR beta chains appeared to be HLA-restricted in a later analysis, and the HLA associations seemed to be driven largely by CMV exposure. It was suggested by the authors that the approach could potentially be generalized to other disease states and immunological phenotypes. In a later analysis, HLA-associated TCR beta chains showed more clonal expansion and lower generation probabilities than non-associated chains that were equally common. Broadly in line with IMGT annotations, most TCR beta V segments showed up in productive rearrangements about 87% or about 30% of the time in an earlier analysis of 587 of the donors. Because some donors lacked HLA typing at each locus, the association tests relied only on the typed subset. Correlated functional status among segregating V segments might be attributable to linkage disequilibrium, but an unknown experimental factor could not be ruled out. V-gene and J-gene trimming of TCR beta chains was associated with a missense DCLRE1C variant in a later genetic analysis, and the association was replicated in an independent cohort. Presence/absence analyses assumed roughly uniform sequencing depth across donors, an assumption that may not hold. When HLA alleles, especially DR and DQ, strongly co-occurred, TCR associations were difficult to assign to individual alleles. The study listed 164 TCR beta chains as associated with cytomegalovirus. A further reported finding was that TCR beta sequences accurately predicted the HLA-A and HLA-B alleles for most subjects in the first cohort. While some public TCRs were present in many individuals, most TCR sequences turned up only very rarely across donors. Because the 87-base-pair reads could not distinguish some IMGT-functional V segments, including TRBV6-2 and TRBV6-3, those segments were excluded. The classifier was reported to diagnose cytomegalovirus status with high specificity and sensitivity in both the original and validation cohorts. A cluster of highly shared sequence variants was judged likely to be a technical artifact of the sequencing pipeline. Around 16 rarely observed V segments, including chromosome 9 orphons, were excluded from the earlier analysis of about 610 of the donors because counts were too low. In a later analysis, several top co-occurrence clusters were reported to appear linked to parvovirus B19, influenza, CMV and Epstein-Barr virus. Immune exposure information for the cohort was limited to CMV serostatus.

The library came from the immunoSEQ multiplex PCR assay. A mixture of 60 forward primers for TCR Vbeta segments and 13 reverse primers for TCR Jbeta segments was used in the multiplex PCR. The CDR3 region of rearranged TCR beta genes was amplified from genomic DNA by a multiplex PCR assay. The Illumina HiSeq System was used to sequence the amplified TCR beta libraries as 87-base-pair reads. In the source study's methods: A later analysis tallied 75 million to 95 million unique TCR beta chains across the approximately 670 repertoires, and approximately 9.9 million of those chains were shared by two or more donors. A nearest-neighbor algorithm error-corrected the raw reads and collapsed the reads into unique sequences, merging closely related sequences to remove PCR and sequencing errors. Alignment of CDR3 sequences to IMGT reference sequences was used to assign V, D and J gene segments. For a sequence to be retained, a match of at least six nucleotides was required to both a V gene segment and a J gene segment. Rearrangements were classified as productive when the CDR3 lacked stop codons and remained in frame with V and J, and all other rearrangements were classified as non-productive. Following IMGT convention, CDR3 was defined as the stretch from the second conserved V-encoded cysteine up to the conserved J-encoded phenylalanine. In an earlier analysis of around 570 of the donors, sequences lacking an unambiguous match to a single V gene segment were excluded. An earlier analysis of a few hundred of the donors classified V segments as functional when productive rearrangements were above 56.7% and as segregating when the standard deviation between donors was above 5%. A statistical classification framework was built for diagnosing cytomegalovirus status from the catalog of TCR beta chain sequences. V and J gene assignment, in a later analysis, came from comparing TCR nucleotide sequences with IMGT/GENE-DB human TR gene sequences. A later analysis assigned CDR3 sequences and most-parsimonious VDJ recombination scenarios with the TCRdist pipeline. In a later analysis, each TCR beta chain was defined by its CDR3 amino acid sequence together with its V-gene family, and reads lacking a unique V-gene family were excluded. A later analysis removed 600 or so highly shared, low-generation-probability nucleotide sequences to deal with suspected cross-contamination and a sequencing artifact. For each public chain, a later analysis derived a clonal expansion index from normalized ranks of inferred template counts within each repertoire. In a later analysis, generation probabilities were computed using a VDJ recombination model fitted to out-of-frame rearrangements, and the results were checked against IGoR. A later analysis scored TCR-TCR, TCR-HLA and TCR-CMV co-occurrence with hypergeometric tests, applying a repertoire-size bias correction to TCR pairs. To estimate false discovery rates, a later analysis permuted the HLA or CMV assignments 20 times. In a later analysis, co-occurring TCRs were grouped with DBSCAN, and TCRdist sequence similarity was added when clustering was performed within HLA-allele-positive subsets. For co-occurrence clustering, repertoires with fewer than 30,000 or more than 120,000 public chains were excluded, along with roughly 5 repertoires with anomalous nucleotide sharing. TCRdb took this table from immuneACCESS and kept in-frame rearrangements with V and J called. Such tables lack part of the clones; where checked against another copy, unresolved V genes explain under half of the gap, and the rest is unexplained. V, J and clone size derive from that table, while D and trimming were established from the DNA sequence. Here the sample has around 180,000 clones; 81% occur a single time. The top ten clonotypes cover 1.5% to 2% of the sample.

CDR1 SGDLS and CDR2 YYNGEE were looked up in the germline V gene. Trimming takes 3 bases from V and 4 bases from J, and the germline ends sit 13 bases apart. Inclusive of the bounding cysteine and phenylalanine, the CDR3 is 14 residues long. Only CDR3 DNA is held: 42 bases, read in frame from base 1. The cohort was made up of several hundred healthy bone marrow donors. All cohort members were sampled while nominally healthy, although unrecorded immune exposures were likely present. The donor was CMV seronegative and was included in the group of a few hundred seronegative cohort members. A peripheral blood sample was collected from each donor, and TCR beta sequencing was performed on peripheral blood mononuclear cells. Genomic DNA extraction from the blood cell samples was performed with the Qiagen DNeasy Blood Extraction Kit. A word on this clone: Its antigen remains undetermined. Base qualities were left out, and no much larger clone turns up one base away.

Sequenced material: PBMCs. The sequence joins TRBV9 to TRBJ1-2; TRBD1 might be the D gene, on 6 matching bases. The clonotype comes from a man aged 18 to 30 in good health and CMV-seronegative. The CDR3 reads CASSAEGGLYGYTF. The nucleotide sequence is TGTGCCAGCAGCGCAGAGGGGGGGCTCTATGGCTACACCTTC.